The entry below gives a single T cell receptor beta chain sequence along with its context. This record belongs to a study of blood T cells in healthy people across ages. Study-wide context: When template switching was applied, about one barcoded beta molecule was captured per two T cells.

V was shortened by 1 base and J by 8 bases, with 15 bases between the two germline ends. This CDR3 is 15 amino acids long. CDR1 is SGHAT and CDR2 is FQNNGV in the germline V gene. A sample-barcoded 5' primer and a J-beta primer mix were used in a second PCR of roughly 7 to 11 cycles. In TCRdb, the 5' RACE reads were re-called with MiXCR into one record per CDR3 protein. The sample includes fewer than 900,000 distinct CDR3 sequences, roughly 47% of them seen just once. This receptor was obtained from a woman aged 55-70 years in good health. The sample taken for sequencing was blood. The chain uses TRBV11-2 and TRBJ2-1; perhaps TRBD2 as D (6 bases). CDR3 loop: CASSLVSGTSDEQFF. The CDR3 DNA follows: TGTGCCAGCAGCTTAGTTAGTGGGACTTCTGATGAGCAGTTCTTC.